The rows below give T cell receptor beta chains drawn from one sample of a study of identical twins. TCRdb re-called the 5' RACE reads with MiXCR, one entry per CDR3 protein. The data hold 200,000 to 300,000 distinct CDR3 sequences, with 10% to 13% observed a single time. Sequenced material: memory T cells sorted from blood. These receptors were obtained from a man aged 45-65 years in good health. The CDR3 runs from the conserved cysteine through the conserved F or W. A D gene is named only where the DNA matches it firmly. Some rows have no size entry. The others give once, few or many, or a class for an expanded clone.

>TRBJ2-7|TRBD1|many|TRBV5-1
CASSLAGGQGYEQYF
TGCGCCAGCAGCTTAGCTGGTGGACAGGGCTACGAGCAGTACTTC
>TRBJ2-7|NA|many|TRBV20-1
CSASDWLADYEQYF
TGCAGTGCTAGTGATTGGCTAGCAGACTACGAGCAGTACTTC
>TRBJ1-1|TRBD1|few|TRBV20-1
CSARPGTGMKNTEAFF
TGCAGTGCTAGACCCGGGACAGGGATGAAGAACACTGAAGCTTTCTTT
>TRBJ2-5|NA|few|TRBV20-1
CSARVPGPPSETQYF
TGCAGTGCTAGGGTGCCGGGACCCCCGAGCGAGACCCAGTACTTC
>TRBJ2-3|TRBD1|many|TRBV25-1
CASSEQGGTDTQYF
TGTGCCAGCAGTGAGCAGGGGGGCACAGATACGCAGTATTTT
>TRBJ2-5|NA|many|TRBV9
CASSVDAPETQYF
TGTGCCAGCAGCGTAGACGCGCCTGAGACCCAGTACTTC
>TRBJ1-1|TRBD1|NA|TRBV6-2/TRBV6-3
CASNIPGQGVGTEAFF
TGTGCCAGCAACATTCCGGGACAGGGGGTCGGGACTGAAGCTTTCTTT
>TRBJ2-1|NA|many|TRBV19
CAISHGNEQFF
TGTGCCATCTCACACGGCAATGAGCAGTTCTTC
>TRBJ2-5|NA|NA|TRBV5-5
CASSTGTASETQYF
TGTGCCAGCAGCACGGGGACGGCCTCGGAGACCCAGTACTTC
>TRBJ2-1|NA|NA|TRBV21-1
CASSQKGRGRPYNEQFF
TGTGCCAGCAGCCAAAAGGGGAGGGGCCGACCCTACAATGAGCAGTTCTTC
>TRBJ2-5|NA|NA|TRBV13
CASSLDTLETQYF
TGTGCCAGCAGCTTAGATACGTTGGAGACCCAGTACTTC
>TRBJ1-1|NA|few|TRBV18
CASSPGGAGTEAFF
TGTGCCAGCTCACCGGGGGGCGCGGGGACTGAAGCTTTCTTT
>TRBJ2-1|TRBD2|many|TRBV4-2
CASSQASGGLYNEQFF
TGTGCCAGCAGCCAGGCCAGCGGGGGCCTCTACAATGAGCAGTTCTTC
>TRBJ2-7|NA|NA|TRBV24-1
CATSDPGYSYEQYF
TGTGCCACCAGTGATCCGGGGTATAGCTACGAGCAGTACTTC
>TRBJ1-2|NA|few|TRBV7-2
CASSSAGASNYGYTF
TGTGCCAGCAGCTCAGCCGGGGCCTCTAACTATGGCTACACCTTC
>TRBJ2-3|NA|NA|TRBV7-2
CASRGPGTQGDTQYF
TGTGCCAGCAGAGGCCCCGGGACTCAAGGGGATACGCAGTATTTT
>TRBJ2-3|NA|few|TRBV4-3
CASSVSDATDTQYF
TGCGCCAGCTCCGTTTCGGACGCCACAGATACGCAGTATTTT
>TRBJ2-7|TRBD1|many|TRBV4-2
CASSLPTGANEQYF
TGTGCCAGCAGCTTACCGACAGGGGCGAACGAGCAGTACTTC
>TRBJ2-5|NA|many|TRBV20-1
CSARVTAGSETQYF
TGCAGTGCTAGAGTTACCGCGGGGTCGGAGACCCAGTACTTC
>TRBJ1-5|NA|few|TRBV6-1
CASARGGTPLNQPQHF
TGTGCCAGCGCCAGGGGTGGGACACCTCTCAATCAGCCCCAGCATTTT
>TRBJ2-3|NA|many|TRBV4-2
CASSHNTGYSDTQYF
TGTGCCAGCAGCCATAACACAGGGTACTCAGATACGCAGTATTTT
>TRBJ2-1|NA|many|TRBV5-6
CASSEWGRAVNEQFF
TGTGCCAGCAGCGAATGGGGGCGGGCGGTCAATGAGCAGTTCTTC
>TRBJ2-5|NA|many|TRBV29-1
CSVEVVLGETQYF
TGCAGCGTTGAAGTGGTATTGGGGGAGACCCAGTACTTC